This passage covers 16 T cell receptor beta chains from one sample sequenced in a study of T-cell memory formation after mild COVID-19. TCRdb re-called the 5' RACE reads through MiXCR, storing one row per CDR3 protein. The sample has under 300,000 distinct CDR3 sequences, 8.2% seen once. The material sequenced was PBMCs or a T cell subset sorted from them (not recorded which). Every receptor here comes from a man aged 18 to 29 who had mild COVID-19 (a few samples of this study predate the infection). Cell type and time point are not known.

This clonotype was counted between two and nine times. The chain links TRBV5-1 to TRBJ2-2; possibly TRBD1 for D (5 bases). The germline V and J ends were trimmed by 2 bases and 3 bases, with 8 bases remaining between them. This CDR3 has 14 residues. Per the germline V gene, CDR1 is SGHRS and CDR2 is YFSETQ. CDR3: CASSFLGDTGELFF. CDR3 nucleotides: TGCGCCAGCAGCTTTTTAGGGGACACCGGGGAGCTGTTTTTT.

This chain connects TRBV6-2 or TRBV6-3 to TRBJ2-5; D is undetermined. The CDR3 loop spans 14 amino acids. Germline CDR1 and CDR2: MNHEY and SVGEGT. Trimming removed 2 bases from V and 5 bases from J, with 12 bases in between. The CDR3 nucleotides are TGTGCCAGCAGTTACGGAAAACCGCTGGAGACCCAGTACTTC. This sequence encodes CASSYGKPLETQYF.

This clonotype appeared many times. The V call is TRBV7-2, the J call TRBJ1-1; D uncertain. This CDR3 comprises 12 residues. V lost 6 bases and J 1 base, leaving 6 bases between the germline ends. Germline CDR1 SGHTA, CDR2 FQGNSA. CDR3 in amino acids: CASRAWNTEAFF. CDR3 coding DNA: TGTGCCAGCAGAGCCTGGAACACTGAAGCTTTCTTT.

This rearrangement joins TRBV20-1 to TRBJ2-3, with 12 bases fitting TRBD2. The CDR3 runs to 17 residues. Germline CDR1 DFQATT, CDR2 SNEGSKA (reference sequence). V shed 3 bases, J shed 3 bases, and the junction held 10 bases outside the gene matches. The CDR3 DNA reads TGCAGTGCTAGTCGTCCCACTAGCGGGGGGCTGACAGATACGCAGTATTTT. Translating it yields CSASRPTSGGLTDTQYF.

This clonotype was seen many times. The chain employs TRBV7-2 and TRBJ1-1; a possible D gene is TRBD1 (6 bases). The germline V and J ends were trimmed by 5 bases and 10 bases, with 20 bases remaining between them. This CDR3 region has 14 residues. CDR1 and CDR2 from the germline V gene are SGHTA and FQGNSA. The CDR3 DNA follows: TGTGCCAGCAGCATCTACACCCAGGGGAAGGTAGCTTTCTTT. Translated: CASSIYTQGKVAFF.

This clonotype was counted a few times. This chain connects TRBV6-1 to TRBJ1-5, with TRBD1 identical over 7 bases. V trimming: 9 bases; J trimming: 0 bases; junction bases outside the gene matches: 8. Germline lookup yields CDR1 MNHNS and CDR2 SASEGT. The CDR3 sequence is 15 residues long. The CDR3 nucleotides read TGTGCCAGACTACAGGGGCTCCGTAGCAATCAGCCCCAGCATTTT. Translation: CARLQGLRSNQPQHF.

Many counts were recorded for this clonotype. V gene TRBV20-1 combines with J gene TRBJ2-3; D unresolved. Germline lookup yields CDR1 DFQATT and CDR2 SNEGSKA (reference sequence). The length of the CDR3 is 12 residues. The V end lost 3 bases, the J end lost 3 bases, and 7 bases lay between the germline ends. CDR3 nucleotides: TGCAGTGCTAGCTGGTCAACAGATACGCAGTATTTT. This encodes CSASWSTDTQYF.

CDR3 region: CASNEGVSGRETQYF. CDR3 in DNA: TGCGCCAGCAATGAAGGAGTGTCAGGGCGAGAGACCCAGTACTTC. This chain joins TRBV5-1 and TRBJ2-5; a possible D gene is TRBD1 (5 bases). V was trimmed by 6 bases and J by 4 bases, leaving 19 bases between them. There are 15 residues in the CDR3. The V gene's germline CDR1 is SGHRS and CDR2 YFSETQ.

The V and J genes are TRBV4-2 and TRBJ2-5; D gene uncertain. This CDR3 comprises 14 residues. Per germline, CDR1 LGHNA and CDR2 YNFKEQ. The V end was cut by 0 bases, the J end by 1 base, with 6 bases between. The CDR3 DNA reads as TGTGCCAGCAGCCAAGATACCCGCCAAGAGACCCAGTACTTC. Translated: CASSQDTRQETQYF.

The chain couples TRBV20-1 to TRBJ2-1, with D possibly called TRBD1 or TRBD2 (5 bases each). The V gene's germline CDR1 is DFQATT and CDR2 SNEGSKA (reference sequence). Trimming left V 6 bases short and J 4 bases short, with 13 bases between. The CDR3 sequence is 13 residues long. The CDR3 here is CSALRGGYNEQFF. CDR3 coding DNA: TGCAGTGCCCTCCGGGGCGGATACAATGAGCAGTTCTTC.

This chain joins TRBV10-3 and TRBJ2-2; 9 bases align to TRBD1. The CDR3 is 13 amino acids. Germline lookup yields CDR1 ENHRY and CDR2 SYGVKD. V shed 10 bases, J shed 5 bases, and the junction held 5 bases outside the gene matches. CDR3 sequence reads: CATMGTGTGELFF. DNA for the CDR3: TGTGCCACCATGGGGACAGGGACCGGGGAGCTGTTTTTT.

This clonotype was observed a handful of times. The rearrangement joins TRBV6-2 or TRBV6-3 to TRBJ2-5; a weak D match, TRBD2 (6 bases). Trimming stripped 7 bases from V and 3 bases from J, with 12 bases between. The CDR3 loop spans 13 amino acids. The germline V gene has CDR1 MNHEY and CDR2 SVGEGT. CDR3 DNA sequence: TGTGCCAGCACGCGGGGTCTGAAAGAGACCCAGTACTTC. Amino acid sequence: CASTRGLKETQYF.

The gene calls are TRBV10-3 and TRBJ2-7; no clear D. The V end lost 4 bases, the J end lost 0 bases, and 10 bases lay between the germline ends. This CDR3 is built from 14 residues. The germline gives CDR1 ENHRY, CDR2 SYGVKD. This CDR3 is CAISGDGNSYEQYF. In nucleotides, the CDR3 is TGTGCCATCAGTGGAGACGGCAACTCCTACGAGCAGTACTTC.

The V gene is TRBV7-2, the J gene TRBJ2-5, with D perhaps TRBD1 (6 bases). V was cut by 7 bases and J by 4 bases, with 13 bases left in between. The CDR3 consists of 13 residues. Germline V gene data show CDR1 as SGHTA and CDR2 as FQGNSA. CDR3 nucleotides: TGTGCCAGCATGGTCAGGGGAGCAGAGACCCAGTACTTC. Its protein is CASMVRGAETQYF.

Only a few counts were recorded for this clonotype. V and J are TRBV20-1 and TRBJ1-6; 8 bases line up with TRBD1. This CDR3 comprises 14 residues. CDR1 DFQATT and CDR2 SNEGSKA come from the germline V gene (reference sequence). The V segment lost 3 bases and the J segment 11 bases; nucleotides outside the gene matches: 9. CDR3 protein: CSARATGAVPPLHF. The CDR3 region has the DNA TGCAGTGCTAGGGCGACAGGGGCCGTGCCACCCCTCCACTTT.

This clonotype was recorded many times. CDR3 sequence (DNA): TGTGCCAGCAGCTGGTTAGGACTGGGACAGCCCAACACTGAAGCTTTCTTT. As protein: CASSWLGLGQPNTEAFF. The rearrangement joins TRBV5-5 to TRBJ1-1; 7 bases line up with TRBD1. CDR1 SGHKS and CDR2 YYEKEE come from the germline V gene (reference sequence). The CDR3 covers 17 residues. Unmatched junction bases numbered 13, after V lost 3 bases and J lost 2 bases.